Below, 21 T cell receptor beta chains from the same sample are listed, as sequenced in a study of MAIT cells during Salmonella Paratyphi A infection. Study-wide results and caveats: MAIT TRBV usage was oligoclonal, favouring TRBV20 and TRBV6.

For these receptors, no antigen is known. TCRdb reanalysed the 5' RACE reads using MiXCR and keeps one entry per CDR3 protein. In the table there are about 1,200 distinct CDR3 sequences, roughly 50% of which are singletons. The time point is: mid-infection, around enteric fever diagnosis. The MAIT cell gate was Valpha7.2+ CD161+ T cells, sorted by flow cytometry. The specimen comprised MAIT cells from blood, sampled at the middle sampling point of the challenge study. These receptor sequences come from a person between 18 and 70 years old who was deliberately infected with Salmonella Paratyphi A in a paratyphoid fever challenge study.

By share, this clonotype ranks as large. The rearrangement joins TRBV20-1 to TRBJ1-5, with D possibly being TRBD1 (5 bases). The germline V gene has CDR1 DFQATT and CDR2 SNEGSKA (reference sequence). The CDR3 covers 14 residues. Trimming took off 3 bases at V and 6 bases at J, with 15 bases between the two ends. This CDR3 reads CSASGGRGGQPQHF. CDR3 DNA sequence: TGCAGTGCTAGTGGAGGTAGGGGAGGTCAGCCCCAGCATTTT.

In its sample, this clonotype was seen once. The chain couples TRBV6-1 to TRBJ2-5; TRBD2 matches at 12 bases. The length of the CDR3 is 15 residues. J gave up 4 bases and V 3 bases, and 3 bases lay outside the gene matches. Germline V CDR1 and CDR2: MNHNS, SASEGT. The CDR3 is CASSDLAGGAETQYF. The CDR3 nucleotides are TGTGCCAGCAGTGACCTAGCGGGGGGGGCAGAGACCCAGTACTTC.

By sample share, this clonotype is large. The V and J genes are TRBV6-4 and TRBJ2-1; 9 bases are shared with TRBD2. V shed 3 bases and J 0 bases; nucleotides not matched to a gene: 0. Germline-derived CDR1 and CDR2 are MRHNA and SNTAGT. The CDR3 has 15 residues. This chain's CDR3 is CASSEAGGSYNEQFF. CDR3 nucleotides: TGTGCCAGCAGTGAAGCGGGAGGCTCCTACAATGAGCAGTTCTTC.

J is TRBJ2-1 and V is TRBV6-1; 9 bases line up with TRBD2. The CDR3 totals 15 residues. Trimming at V came to 7 bases and at J to 2 bases, leaving 6 bases not matched to a gene. Germline values: CDR1 MNHNS, CDR2 SASEGT. CDR3 nucleotide sequence: TGTGCCAGCACGGTAGCGGGGGAAACCTACAATGAGCAGTTCTTC. Protein sequence: CASTVAGETYNEQFF.

This clonotype was found a few times. As DNA, the CDR3 is TGTGCCAGCAGTGCTAGAGATGGGGGACTAGATTACAATGAGCAGTTCTTC. Protein sequence: CASSARDGGLDYNEQFF. The gene calls are TRBV6-1 and TRBJ2-1, with TRBD2 matching 8 bases. V shed 4 bases and J 4 bases; nucleotides not matched to a gene: 12. The CDR3 covers 17 residues. CDR1 and CDR2 (germline): MNHNS, SASEGT.

The chain carries TRBV6-1 and TRBJ2-1; 11 bases are a match to TRBD2. The J segment lost 8 bases and the V segment lost 3 bases, leaving 9 bases of the junction unmatched. The CDR3 extends over 16 amino acids. Looked up from germline, CDR1 is MNHNS and CDR2 is SASEGT. CDR3 sequence: CASSDLAGGDWHEQFF. The CDR3 nucleotides are TGTGCCAGCAGTGACCTAGCGGGGGGTGATTGGCATGAGCAGTTCTTC.

The sample holds many counts of this clonotype. The chain employs TRBV4-2 and TRBJ2-3; 11 bases fit TRBD1. The CDR3 is made up of 16 amino acids. The V gene's germline CDR1 is LGHNA and CDR2 YNFKEQ. Unmatched junction bases numbered 4, after V lost 1 base and J lost 4 bases. CDR3 region: CASSQAPGQGADTQYF. The CDR3 coding sequence is TGTGCCAGCAGCCAAGCCCCGGGACAGGGGGCAGATACGCAGTATTTT.

Comment on this clonotype: It is unclear where the CDR3 begins or ends on the DNA, so no DNA is shown, and the CDR3 is as TCRdb lists it. V gene TRBV7-3 combines with J gene TRBJ2-1; no DNA check was done on the table's D call, TRBD2. The germline CDR1 and CDR2 sequences are SGHTA and FQGTGA. The CDR3 extends over 22 residues, inclusive of both ends. The CDR3 loop reads CASSFYICSAREGTTDYNEQFF.

As concerns this clonotype: Given the absence of the conserved phenylalanine or tryptophan at the CDR3 end, a read error is likely. No DNA is shown, since the ends of the CDR3 on it are uncertain; the CDR3 is the one TCRdb lists. CDR3 sequence reads: CASSQETKEG. The chain carries TRBV4-3 and TRBJ2-5. The CDR3 extends over 10 residues, inclusive of both ends. Per the germline V gene, CDR1 is LGHNA and CDR2 is YSLEER.

This rearrangement joins TRBV6-4 to TRBJ2-1, with 13 positions matching TRBD2. This CDR3 is 16 amino acids long. Trimming at V came to 2 bases and at J to 4 bases, leaving 2 bases not matched to a gene. CDR1 is MRHNA, CDR2 SNTAGT, per germline. The CDR3 spells CASSDGLAGDYNEQFF. CDR3 nucleotides: TGTGCCAGCAGTGACGGACTAGCGGGAGATTACAATGAGCAGTTCTTC.

By sample fraction, this clonotype is hyperexpanded. The chain uses TRBV20-1 and TRBJ2-7; TRBD2 matches 7 bases. This CDR3 comprises 17 residues. V was pared by 3 bases and J by 2 bases, with 16 bases of the junction left unmatched. Germline assignment: CDR1 DFQATT and CDR2 SNEGSKA (reference sequence). CDR3 loop: CSARAGEPSGPPYEQYF. The DNA of the CDR3 is TGCAGTGCTAGGGCGGGAGAACCAAGCGGGCCTCCCTACGAGCAGTACTTC.

For this clonotype: This likely comes from a read error, as the CDR3 has no conserved phenylalanine or tryptophan at its end. The DNA is omitted, as the CDR3 cannot be located on it reliably, and the CDR3 follows TCRdb's listing. The chain links TRBV10-2 to TRBJ2-6; the table's D call of TRBD2 was not tested on the DNA. Germline V gene sequence: CDR1 WSHSY, CDR2 SAAADI. The CDR3 length equals 17 residues, ends included. This CDR3 is CASSSGTSISGEKGRKV.

As concerns this clonotype: This is likely a read error, given that the CDR3 carries no conserved phenylalanine or tryptophan at its end. No DNA is shown, since the ends of the CDR3 on it are uncertain; the CDR3 is the one TCRdb lists. The genes are TRBV20-1 and TRBJ2-7. The CDR3 comprises 13 residues, both ends counted. CDR1 and CDR2 from the germline V gene are DFQATT and SNEGSKA (reference sequence). The CDR3 sequence: CSARGRREKEKEG.

The chain has TRBV6-2 or TRBV6-3 and TRBJ2-5; possibly TRBD1 or TRBD2 for D (5 bases each). Germline CDR1 and CDR2: MNHEY and SVGEGT. CDR3 length: 14 residues. V was shortened by 2 bases and J by 4 bases, with 11 bases between the two germline ends. CDR3 protein: CASSYGTSTETQYF. The CDR3 DNA sequence: TGTGCCAGCAGTTACGGGACGAGCACAGAGACCCAGTACTTC.

The chain couples TRBV6-5 to TRBJ1-1, with a possible D match to TRBD1 (6 bases). CDR1 MNHEY and CDR2 SVGAGI come from the germline V gene. The germline V and J ends were trimmed by 6 bases and 1 base, with 12 bases remaining between them. There are 14 residues in the CDR3. The CDR3 sequence: CASSPYRENTEAFF. As DNA, the CDR3 is TGTGCCAGCAGCCCCTACAGGGAGAACACTGAAGCTTTCTTT.

This clonotype was seen at least ten times. This chain uses TRBV6-4 with TRBJ1-4; 11 positions agree with TRBD1. V trimming: 2 bases; J trimming: 9 bases; junction bases outside the gene matches: 2. Germline CDR1 and CDR2: MRHNA and SNTAGT. The CDR3 spans 14 residues. CDR3 region: CASSDGTGGKKLFF. In DNA form, the CDR3 reads TGTGCCAGCAGTGACGGGACAGGGGGAAAAAAACTGTTTTTT.

As to this clonotype: This is likely a read error, given that the CDR3 carries no conserved phenylalanine or tryptophan at its end. Because the CDR3's place on the DNA is in doubt, the DNA is left out and the CDR3 is given as listed by TCRdb. The rearrangement joins TRBV6-4 to TRBJ2-2; the table's D call TRBD1 went unverified against the DNA. Germline V lookup: CDR1 MRHNA, CDR2 SNTAGT. The length of the CDR3 is 14 amino acids, counting both ends. The CDR3 loop is CASGRTPESGERWG.

This clonotype is large. This chain connects TRBV6-4 to TRBJ2-3; 11 bases agree with TRBD2. The CDR3 is made up of 15 amino acids. The V segment lost 6 bases and the J segment 3 bases; nucleotides outside the gene matches: 5. CDR1 is MRHNA, CDR2 SNTAGT, per germline. The CDR3 spells CASSSLAGGTDTQYF. DNA of the CDR3: TGTGCCAGCAGCTCTCTAGCGGGGGGTACAGATACGCAGTATTTT.

V gene TRBV6-4 combines with J gene TRBJ2-1; 8 bases line up with TRBD1. This CDR3 comprises 15 residues. J was trimmed by 7 bases and V by 6 bases; bases with no gene match: 11. Germline V lookup: CDR1 MRHNA, CDR2 SNTAGT. The CDR3 bases are TGTGCCAGCAGCATGGGGTCGACAGGGGAGAATGAGCAGTTCTTC. It specifies CASSMGSTGENEQFF.

Concerning this clonotype itself: A read error is likely, as this CDR3 ends without the conserved phenylalanine or tryptophan. Because the CDR3's place on the DNA is in doubt, the DNA is left out and the CDR3 is given as listed by TCRdb. The chain joins TRBV20-1 to TRBJ2-7; whether TRBD2, the table's D call, matches the DNA was not checked. The CDR3 is 9 residues long, ends included. The germline gives CDR1 DFQATT, CDR2 SNEGSKA (reference sequence). Here the CDR3 reads CSARAGEPS.

A note on this clonotype: The conserved final phenylalanine or tryptophan is absent from the CDR3, which likely points to a read error. The DNA is omitted, as the CDR3 cannot be located on it reliably, and the CDR3 follows TCRdb's listing. This rearrangement joins TRBV20-1 to TRBJ1-5; the D call of TRBD1 is as the table states it, not checked on the DNA. The CDR3 totals 15 residues, both ends included. The V gene's germline CDR1 is DFQATT and CDR2 SNEGSKA (reference sequence). CDR3 loop: CSSQQVQGGKKKKKG.